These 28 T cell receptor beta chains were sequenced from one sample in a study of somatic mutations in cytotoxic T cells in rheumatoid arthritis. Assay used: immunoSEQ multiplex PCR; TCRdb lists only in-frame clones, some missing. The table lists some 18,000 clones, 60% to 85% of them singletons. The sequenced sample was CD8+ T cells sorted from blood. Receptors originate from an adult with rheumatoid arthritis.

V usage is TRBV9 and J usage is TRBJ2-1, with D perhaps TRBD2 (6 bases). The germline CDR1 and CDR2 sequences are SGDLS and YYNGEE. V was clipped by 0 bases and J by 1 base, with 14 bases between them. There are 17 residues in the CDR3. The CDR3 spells CASSVAPAGRSYNEQFF. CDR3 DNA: TGTGCCAGCAGCGTAGCCCCAGCAGGGAGGTCCTACAATGAGCAGTTCTTC.

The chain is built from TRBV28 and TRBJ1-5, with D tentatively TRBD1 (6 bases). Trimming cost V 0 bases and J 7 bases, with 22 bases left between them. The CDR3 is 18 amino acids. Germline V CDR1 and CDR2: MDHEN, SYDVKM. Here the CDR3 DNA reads TGTGCCAGCAGTTTATGGCCCCCCCCCGGGGGGGCGCGGCAGCCCCAGCATTTT. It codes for CASSLWPPPGGARQPQHF.

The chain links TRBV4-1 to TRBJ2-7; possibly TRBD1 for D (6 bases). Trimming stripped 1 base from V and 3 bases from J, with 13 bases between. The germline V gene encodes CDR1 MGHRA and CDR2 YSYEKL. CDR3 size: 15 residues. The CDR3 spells CASSQAFDRRYEQYF. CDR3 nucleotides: TGCGCCAGCAGCCAAGCCTTTGACAGGCGCTACGAGCAGTACTTC.

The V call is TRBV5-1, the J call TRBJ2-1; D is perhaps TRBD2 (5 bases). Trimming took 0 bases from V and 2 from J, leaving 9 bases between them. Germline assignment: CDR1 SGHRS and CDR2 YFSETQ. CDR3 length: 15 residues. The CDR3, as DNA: TGCGCCAGCAGCTTGGCCGGAGGAGCCTACAATGAGCAGTTCTTC. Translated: CASSLAGGAYNEQFF.

The CDR3 region is CASSFRAAPQDEQYF. The DNA of the CDR3 is TGTGCCAGCAGTTTCCGGGCTGCTCCTCAGGACGAGCAGTACTTC. The chain couples TRBV5-4 to TRBJ2-7; D is undetermined. V dropped 5 bases and J dropped 5 bases, with 20 bases sitting between them. From germline, CDR1 is SGHNT and CDR2 YYREEE (reference sequence). This CDR3 is built from 15 residues. Supplemented by reference TRBV5-4 and TRBJ2-7, the full variable domain reads ETGVTQSPTHLIKTRGQQVTLRCSSQSGHNTVSWYQQALGQGPQFIFQYYREEENGRGNFPPRFSGLQFPNYSSELNVNALELDDSALYLCASSFRAAPQDEQYFGPGTRLTVT.

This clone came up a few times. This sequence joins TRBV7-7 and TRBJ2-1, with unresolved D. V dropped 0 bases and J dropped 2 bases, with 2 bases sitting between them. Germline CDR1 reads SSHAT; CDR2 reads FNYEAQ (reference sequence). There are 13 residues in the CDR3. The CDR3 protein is CASSLATYNEQFF. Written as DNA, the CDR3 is TGTGCCAGCAGCTTAGCCACCTACAATGAGCAGTTCTTC. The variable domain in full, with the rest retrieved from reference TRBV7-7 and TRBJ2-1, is GAGVSQSPRYKVTKRGQDVTLRCDPISSHATLYWYQQALGQGPEFLTYFNYEAQPDKSGLPSDRFSAERPEGSISTLTIQRTEQRDSAMYRCASSLATYNEQFFGPGTRLTVL.

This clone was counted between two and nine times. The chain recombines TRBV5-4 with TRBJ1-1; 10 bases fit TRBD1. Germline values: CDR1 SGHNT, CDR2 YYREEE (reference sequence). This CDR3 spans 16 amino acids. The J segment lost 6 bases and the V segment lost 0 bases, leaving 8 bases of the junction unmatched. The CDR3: CASSLEGQGSWSEAFF. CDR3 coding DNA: TGTGCCAGCAGCTTGGAGGGACAGGGGAGTTGGTCTGAAGCTTTCTTT.

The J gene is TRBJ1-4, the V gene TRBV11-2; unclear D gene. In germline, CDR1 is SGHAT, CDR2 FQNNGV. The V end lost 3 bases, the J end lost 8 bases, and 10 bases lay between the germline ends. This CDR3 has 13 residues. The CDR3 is CASSFSGGEKLFF. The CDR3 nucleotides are TGTGCCAGCAGCTTTTCCGGAGGGGAAAAACTGTTTTTT.

CDR3 region: CASSDPTGSSYNEQFF. In nucleotides, the CDR3 is TGTGCCAGCAGCGACCCAACAGGGAGCTCCTACAATGAGCAGTTCTTC. V and J are TRBV9 and TRBJ2-1; possibly TRBD1 for D (6 bases). Trimming cost V 3 bases and J 0 bases, with 13 bases left between them. Germline V gives CDR1 SGDLS, CDR2 YYNGEE. This CDR3 has 16 residues.

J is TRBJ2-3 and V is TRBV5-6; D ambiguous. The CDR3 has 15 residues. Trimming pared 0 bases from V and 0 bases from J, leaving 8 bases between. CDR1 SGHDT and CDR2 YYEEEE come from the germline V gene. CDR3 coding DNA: TGTGCCAGCAGCTTGGGCTCCACTAGCACAGATACGCAGTATTTT. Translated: CASSLGSTSTDTQYF.

Written as DNA, the CDR3 is TGCAGTGCTAGAGTCGACTATGGCTACACCTTC. This codes for CSARVDYGYTF. The V and J genes are TRBV20-1 and TRBJ1-2; no reliable D call. Germline CDR1 reads DFQATT; CDR2 reads SNEGSKA (reference sequence). Deletions cut 1 base from V and 3 bases from J, with 3 bases between. This CDR3 is 11 amino acids long.

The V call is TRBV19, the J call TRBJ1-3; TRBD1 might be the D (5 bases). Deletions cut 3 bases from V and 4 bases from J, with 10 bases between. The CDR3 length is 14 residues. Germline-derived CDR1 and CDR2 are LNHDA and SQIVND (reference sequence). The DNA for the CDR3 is TGTGCCAGTAGTATGGGACCGGGAGGAAACACCATATATTTT. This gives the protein CASSMGPGGNTIYF.

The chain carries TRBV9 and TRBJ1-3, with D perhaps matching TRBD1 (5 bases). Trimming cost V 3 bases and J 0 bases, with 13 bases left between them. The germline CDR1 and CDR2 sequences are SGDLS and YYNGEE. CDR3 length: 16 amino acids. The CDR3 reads CASSGPGGSSGNTIYF. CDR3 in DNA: TGTGCCAGCAGCGGGCCTGGGGGTTCCTCTGGAAACACCATATATTTT. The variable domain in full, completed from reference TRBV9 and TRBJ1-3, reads DSGVTQTPKHLITATGQRVTLRCSPRSGDLSVYWYQQSLDQGLQFLIQYYNGEERAKGNILERFSAQQFPDLHSELNLSSLELGDSALYFCASSGPGGSSGNTIYFGEGSWLTVV.

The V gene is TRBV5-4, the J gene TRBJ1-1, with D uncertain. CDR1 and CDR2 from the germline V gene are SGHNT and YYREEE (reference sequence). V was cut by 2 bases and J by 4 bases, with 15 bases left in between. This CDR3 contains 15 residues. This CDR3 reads CASSFGTYMSTEAFF. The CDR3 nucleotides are TGTGCCAGCAGCTTTGGAACTTATATGAGCACTGAAGCTTTCTTT.

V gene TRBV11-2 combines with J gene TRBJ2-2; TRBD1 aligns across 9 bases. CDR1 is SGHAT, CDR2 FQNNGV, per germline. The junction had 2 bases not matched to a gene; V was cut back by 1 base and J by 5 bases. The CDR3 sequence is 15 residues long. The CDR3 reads CASSLGQGVTGELFF. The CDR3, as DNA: TGTGCCAGCAGCTTAGGACAGGGGGTAACCGGGGAGCTGTTTTTT.

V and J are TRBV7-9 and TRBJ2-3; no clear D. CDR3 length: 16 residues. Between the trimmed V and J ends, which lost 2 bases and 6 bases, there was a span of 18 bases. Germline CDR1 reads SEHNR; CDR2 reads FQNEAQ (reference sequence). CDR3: CASSLSLGRGSDTQYF. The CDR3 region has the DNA TGTGCCAGCAGCTTATCCCTCGGCCGAGGTTCCGATACGCAGTATTTT.

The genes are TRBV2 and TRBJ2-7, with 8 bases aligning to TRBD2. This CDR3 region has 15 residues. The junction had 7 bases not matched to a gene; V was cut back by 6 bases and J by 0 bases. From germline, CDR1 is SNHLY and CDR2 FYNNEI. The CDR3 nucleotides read TGTGCCAGCAGCGATATAGCGGGGAGCTCCTACGAGCAGTACTTC. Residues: CASSDIAGSSYEQYF.

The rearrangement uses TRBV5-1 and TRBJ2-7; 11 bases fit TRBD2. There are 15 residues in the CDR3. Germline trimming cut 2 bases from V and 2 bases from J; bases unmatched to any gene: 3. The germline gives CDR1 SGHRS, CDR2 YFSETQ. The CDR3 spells CASSFRLAGTYEQYF. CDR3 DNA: TGCGCCAGCAGCTTCAGACTAGCGGGGACCTACGAGCAGTACTTC.

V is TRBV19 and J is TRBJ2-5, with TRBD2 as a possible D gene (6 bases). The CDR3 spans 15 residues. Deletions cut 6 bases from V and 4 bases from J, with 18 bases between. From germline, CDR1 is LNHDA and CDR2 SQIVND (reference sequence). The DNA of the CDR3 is TGTGCCAGTAGCCCCTGGGGGGAGAAGCGAGAGACCCAGTACTTC. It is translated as CASSPWGEKRETQYF.

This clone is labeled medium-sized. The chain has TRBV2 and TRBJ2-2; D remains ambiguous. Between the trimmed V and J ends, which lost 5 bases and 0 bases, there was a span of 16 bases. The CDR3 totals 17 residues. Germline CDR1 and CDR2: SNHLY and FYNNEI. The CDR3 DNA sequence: TGTGCCAGCAGTCAACAATTAATCGCCTCGAACACCGGGGAGCTGTTTTTT. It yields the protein CASSQQLIASNTGELFF.

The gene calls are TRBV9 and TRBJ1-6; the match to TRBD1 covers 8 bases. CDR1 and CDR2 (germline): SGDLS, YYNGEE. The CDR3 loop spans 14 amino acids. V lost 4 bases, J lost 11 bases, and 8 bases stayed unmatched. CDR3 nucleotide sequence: TGTGCCAGCAGCCCAAGGGACAGGTGGGCACCCCTCCACTTT. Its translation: CASSPRDRWAPLHF.

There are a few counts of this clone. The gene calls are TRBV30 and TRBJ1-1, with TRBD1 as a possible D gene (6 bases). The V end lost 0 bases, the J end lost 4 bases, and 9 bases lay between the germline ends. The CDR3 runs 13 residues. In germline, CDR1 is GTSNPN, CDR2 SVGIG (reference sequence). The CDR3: CAWSVGGGTEAFF. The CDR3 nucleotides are TGTGCCTGGAGTGTAGGAGGGGGCACTGAAGCTTTCTTT.

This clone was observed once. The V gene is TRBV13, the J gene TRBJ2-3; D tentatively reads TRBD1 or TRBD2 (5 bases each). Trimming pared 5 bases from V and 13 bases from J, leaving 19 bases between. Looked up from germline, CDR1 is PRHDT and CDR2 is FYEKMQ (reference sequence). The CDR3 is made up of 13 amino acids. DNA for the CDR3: TGTGCCAGCAGCACCTACCGGGACCCTTTGGAGTATTTT. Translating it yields CASSTYRDPLEYF. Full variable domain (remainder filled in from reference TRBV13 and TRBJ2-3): AAGVIQSPRHLIKEKRETATLKCYPIPRHDTVYWYQQGPGQDPQFLISFYEKMQSDKGSIPDRFSAQQFSDYHSELNMSSLELGDSALYFCASSTYRDPLEYFGPGTRLTVL.

CDR3 sequence (DNA): TGTGCCAGCAGTTTATTACGCGAGCAGTACTTC. As protein: CASSLLREQYF. The chain combines TRBV28 with TRBJ2-7; D gene unclear. From germline, CDR1 is MDHEN and CDR2 SYDVKM. The CDR3 length is 11 residues. Trimming removed 1 base at V and 6 bases at J, with 4 bases between.

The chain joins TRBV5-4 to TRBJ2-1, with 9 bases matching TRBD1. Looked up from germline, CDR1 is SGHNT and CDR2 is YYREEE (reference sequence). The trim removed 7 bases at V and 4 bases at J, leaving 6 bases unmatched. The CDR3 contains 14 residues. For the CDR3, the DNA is TGTGCCAGCTCCGGGACAGGGACATACAATGAGCAGTTCTTC. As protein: CASSGTGTYNEQFF.

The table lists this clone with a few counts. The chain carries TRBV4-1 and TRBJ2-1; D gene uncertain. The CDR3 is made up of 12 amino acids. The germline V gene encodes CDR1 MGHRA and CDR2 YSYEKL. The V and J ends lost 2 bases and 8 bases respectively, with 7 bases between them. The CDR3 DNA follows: TGCGCCAGCAGCCAACGTGGCGATGAGCAGTTCTTC. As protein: CASSQRGDEQFF.

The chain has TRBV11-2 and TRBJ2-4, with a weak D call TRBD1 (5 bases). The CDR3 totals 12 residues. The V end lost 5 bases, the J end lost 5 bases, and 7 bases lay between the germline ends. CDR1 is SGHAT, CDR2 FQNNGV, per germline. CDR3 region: CASSPTENIQYF. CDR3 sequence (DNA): TGTGCCAGCAGCCCGACAGAAAACATTCAGTACTTC.

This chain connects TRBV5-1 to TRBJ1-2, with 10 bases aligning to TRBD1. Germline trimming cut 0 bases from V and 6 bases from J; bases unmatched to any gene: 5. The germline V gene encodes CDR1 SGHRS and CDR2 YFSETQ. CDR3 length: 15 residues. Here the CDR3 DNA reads TGCGCCAGCAGCTTGGGACAGGGGGCCCAGAATGGCTACACCTTC. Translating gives CASSLGQGAQNGYTF.